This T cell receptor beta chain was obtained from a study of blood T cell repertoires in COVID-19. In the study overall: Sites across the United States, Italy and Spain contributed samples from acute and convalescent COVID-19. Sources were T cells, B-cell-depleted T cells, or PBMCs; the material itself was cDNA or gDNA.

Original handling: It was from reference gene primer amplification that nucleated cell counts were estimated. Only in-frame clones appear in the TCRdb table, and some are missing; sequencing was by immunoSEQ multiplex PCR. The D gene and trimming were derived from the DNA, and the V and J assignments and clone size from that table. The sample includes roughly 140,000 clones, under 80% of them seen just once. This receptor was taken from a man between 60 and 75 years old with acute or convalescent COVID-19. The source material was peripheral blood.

The CDR3 region is CSVREFNYEQYF. The CDR3, as DNA: TGCAGCGTCCGGGAATTTAACTACGAGCAGTACTTC. The gene calls are TRBV29-1 and TRBJ2-7; a weak D match, TRBD2 (5 bases). CDR3 size: 12 residues. V was cut by 6 bases and J by 3 bases, with 12 bases left in between. Germline-derived CDR1 and CDR2 are SQVTM and ANQGSEA.